This passage covers 20 T cell receptor beta chains from one sample sequenced in a study of cytomegalovirus exposure and HLA in healthy donors. Primers included in the PCR were 60 Vbeta and 13 Jbeta primers. Profiling relied on immunoSEQ multiplex PCR, and the TCRdb table lists in-frame clones only, not all of them. The sample includes under 110,000 clones, 71% seen only once; the top ten take 2.5% to 3.5%. Material for sequencing was PBMCs. All receptors come from a female donor in good health and CMV-seronegative.

The CDR3 is CATSRETSTSQWYNEQFF. DNA of the CDR3: TGTGCCACCAGCAGGGAAACCTCGACTAGTCAGTGGTACAATGAGCAGTTCTTC. The chain uses TRBV15 and TRBJ2-1, with D perhaps matching TRBD2 (6 bases). This CDR3 has 18 amino acids. Germline-derived CDR1 and CDR2 are LNHNV and YYDKDF (reference sequence). Trimming removed 3 bases at V and 4 bases at J, with 22 bases between.

The chain has TRBV7-9 and TRBJ1-1; D is perhaps TRBD1 (6 bases). V lost 10 bases and J 8 bases, leaving 17 bases between the germline ends. The CDR3 covers 12 residues. CDR1 and CDR2 from the germline V gene are SEHNR and FQNEAQ (reference sequence). The CDR3 region is CAISEGGSEAFF. The CDR3, as DNA: TGTGCCATCTCCGAAGGGGGATCAGAAGCTTTCTTT.

The CDR3 protein is CASSLGDSPPFF. The CDR3 bases are TGTGCCAGCAGCTTAGGGGACAGTCCCCCGTTCTTC. The V gene is TRBV7-6, the J gene TRBJ2-1, with 7 bases fitting TRBD1. Per the germline V gene, CDR1 is SGHVS and CDR2 is FNYEAQ. The CDR3 sequence is 12 residues long. V lost 1 base, J lost 15 bases, and 6 bases stayed unmatched. Supplemented by reference TRBV7-6 and TRBJ2-1, the full variable domain reads GAGVSQSPRYKVTKRGQDVALRCDPISGHVSLYWYRQALGQGPEFLTYFNYEAQQDKSGLPNDRFSAERPEGSISTLTIQRTEQRDSAMYRCASSLGDSPPFFGPGTRLTVL.

This clone was picked up a small number of times. The CDR3 bases are TGCGCCAGCAGCGAGAGCGGGAGAGACAATGAGCAGTTCTTC. Amino acid sequence: CASSESGRDNEQFF. This chain joins TRBV5-1 and TRBJ2-1, with 8 bases that match TRBD2. V lost 4 bases, J lost 5 bases, and 5 bases stayed unmatched. Germline V lookup: CDR1 SGHRS, CDR2 YFSETQ. The CDR3 length is 14 residues.

The V gene is TRBV5-1, the J gene TRBJ2-5; 7 bases are shared with TRBD1. The germline V gene has CDR1 SGHRS and CDR2 YFSETQ. This CDR3 is built from 18 residues. Germline trimming cut 2 bases from V and 2 bases from J; bases unmatched to any gene: 15. Written as DNA, the CDR3 is TGCGCCAGCAGCTTATTTCCGGGACAGAGTTTTCTTCAAGAGACCCAGTACTTC. It codes for CASSLFPGQSFLQETQYF. Full variable domain (missing parts from reference TRBV5-1 and TRBJ2-5): KAGVTQTPRYLIKTRGQQVTLSCSPISGHRSVSWYQQTPGQGLQFLFEYFSETQRNKGNFPGRFSGRQFSNSRSEMNVSTLELGDSALYLCASSLFPGQSFLQETQYFGPGTRLLVL.

In this sample, this clone is medium-sized. This rearrangement joins TRBV2 to TRBJ2-3; no reliable D call. V lost 10 bases and J lost 0, with 14 bases in between. The CDR3 spans 14 residues. Germline V CDR1 and CDR2: SNHLY, FYNNEI. The CDR3 sequence: CAIASLTSTDTQYF. For the CDR3, the DNA is TGTGCCATCGCCTCGCTAACTAGCACAGATACGCAGTATTTT.

This clone was recorded once. This chain links TRBV6-5 with TRBJ2-5; D might be TRBD2 (5 bases). V shed 6 bases and J shed 5 bases, with 13 bases lying between them. CDR1 is MNHEY, CDR2 SVGAGI, per germline. The CDR3 length is 13 residues. CDR3 residues: CASSPGLLETQYF. CDR3 nucleotides: TGTGCCAGCAGCCCAGGACTGCTCGAGACCCAGTACTTC.

The chain carries TRBV19 and TRBJ1-6; TRBD1 matches 10 bases. The CDR3 length is 14 residues. Trimming removed 6 bases from V and 9 bases from J; junction bases left unmatched: 5. Germline assignment: CDR1 LNHDA and CDR2 SQIVND (reference sequence). The CDR3 loop reads CASRRDRGLSPLHF. CDR3 in DNA: TGTGCCAGTAGGCGAGACAGGGGGCTTTCACCCCTCCACTTT.

This clone was detected only once. The rearrangement joins TRBV7-6 to TRBJ1-3; D is unresolved. Looked up from germline, CDR1 is SGHVS and CDR2 is FNYEAQ. The CDR3 consists of 14 residues. Trimming pared 2 bases from V and 2 bases from J, leaving 7 bases between. The CDR3, as DNA: TGTGCCAGCAGCTTATCCGGGGCTGGAAACACCATATATTTT. Protein product: CASSLSGAGNTIYF. The whole variable domain, filled in from reference TRBV7-6 and TRBJ1-3, reads GAGVSQSPRYKVTKRGQDVALRCDPISGHVSLYWYRQALGQGPEFLTYFNYEAQQDKSGLPNDRFSAERPEGSISTLTIQRTEQRDSAMYRCASSLSGAGNTIYFGEGSWLTVV.

This clone was seen only once. The chain has TRBV18 and TRBJ1-1, with D unresolved. In germline, CDR1 is KGHSH, CDR2 LQKENI. The germline V and J ends were trimmed by 1 base and 10 bases, with 13 bases remaining between them. The CDR3 spans 13 residues. In DNA form, the CDR3 reads TGTGCCAGCTCACCACGCGAACGAGGAACAGCTTTCTTT. Its translation is CASSPRERGTAFF.

This sequence joins TRBV27 and TRBJ2-5; a possible D gene is TRBD1 (5 bases). The germline V and J ends were trimmed by 2 bases and 7 bases, with 14 bases remaining between them. Per germline, CDR1 MNHEY and CDR2 SMNVEV (reference sequence). CDR3 length: 14 amino acids. The CDR3 reads CASSLRPGPWTQYF. The CDR3 nucleotides read TGTGCCAGCAGTTTACGGCCAGGGCCCTGGACCCAGTACTTC.

The chain combines TRBV7-6 with TRBJ1-3; tentative D call: TRBD1 (5 bases). This CDR3 spans 17 amino acids. Trimming shortened V by 1 base and J by 0 bases, and 13 bases separated the two germline ends. The germline V gene encodes CDR1 SGHVS and CDR2 FNYEAQ. The CDR3 DNA sequence: TGTGCCAGCAGCTTAGGACAGAATATTATCTCTGGAAACACCATATATTTT. Amino acid sequence: CASSLGQNIISGNTIYF.

The gene calls are TRBV19 and TRBJ2-7, with 9 bases matching TRBD2. Germline values: CDR1 LNHDA, CDR2 SQIVND (reference sequence). V lost 3 bases, J lost 6 bases, and 9 bases stayed unmatched. The CDR3 runs to 15 residues. CDR3 nucleotide sequence: TGTGCCAGTAGTATCTCCGGGACTAGCTCTGCCGAGCAGTACTTC. Translation: CASSISGTSSAEQYF.

The chain joins TRBV7-2 to TRBJ2-7; tentative D call: TRBD1 (8 bases). The CDR3 contains 15 residues. V was trimmed by 5 bases and J by 0 bases, leaving 14 bases between them. The germline V gene has CDR1 SGHTA and CDR2 FQGNSA. The CDR3 is CASSRTGRGSYEQYF. The CDR3 bases are TGTGCCAGCAGCCGGACAGGGAGGGGCTCCTACGAGCAGTACTTC.

V and J are TRBV18 and TRBJ1-3, with unresolved D. Per germline, CDR1 KGHSH and CDR2 LQKENI. The V end lost 1 base, the J end lost 0 bases, and 10 bases lay between the germline ends. The CDR3 runs 16 residues. The CDR3 protein is CASSPQRSSSGNTIYF. CDR3 DNA sequence: TGTGCCAGCTCACCACAGAGGTCCAGCTCTGGAAACACCATATATTTT.

This clone was observed a handful of times. V gene TRBV19 combines with J gene TRBJ1-5; tentative D call: TRBD1 (5 bases). Germline V lookup: CDR1 LNHDA, CDR2 SQIVND (reference sequence). The CDR3 runs 18 residues. Trimming stripped 0 bases from V and 0 bases from J, with 15 bases between. The CDR3 loop is CASSIDFLGDFSNQPQHF. CDR3 bases: TGTGCCAGTAGTATAGACTTCCTTGGGGACTTTAGCAATCAGCCCCAGCATTTT. Full variable domain (missing parts from reference TRBV19 and TRBJ1-5): DGGITQSPKYLFRKEGQNVTLSCEQNLNHDAMYWYRQDPGQGLRLIYYSQIVNDFQKGDIAEGYSVSREKKESFPLTVTSAQKNPTAFYLCASSIDFLGDFSNQPQHFGDGTRLSIL.

This chain links TRBV6-1 with TRBJ2-3, with TRBD2 identical over 9 bases. Germline V gives CDR1 MNHNS, CDR2 SASEGT. V shed 4 bases and J 5 bases; nucleotides not matched to a gene: 10. The CDR3 is 16 residues long. The chain's CDR3 is CASSGGGLAGRDTQYF. The DNA of the CDR3 is TGTGCCAGCAGTGGGGGGGGGCTAGCGGGAAGAGATACGCAGTATTTT.

The CDR3 here is CSVDLGVGSSYEQYF. As DNA, the CDR3 is TGCAGCGTTGATCTTGGTGTCGGGAGCTCCTACGAGCAGTACTTC. This chain links TRBV29-1 with TRBJ2-7; TRBD2 is a possible D gene (6 bases). The ends were cut back, 3 bases at V and 0 bases at J, with 15 bases in the middle. Germline V gene data show CDR1 as SQVTM and CDR2 as ANQGSEA. The CDR3 covers 15 residues.

The chain has TRBV19 and TRBJ2-2; unclear D gene. Germline loops: CDR1 LNHDA, CDR2 SQIVND (reference sequence). This CDR3 spans 14 amino acids. Trimming pared 1 base from V and 1 base from J, leaving 4 bases between. The CDR3 spells CASSIVRNTGELFF. The DNA of the CDR3 is TGTGCCAGTAGTATAGTCCGGAACACCGGGGAGCTGTTTTTT.

For the CDR3, the DNA is TGTGCCAGCAGTTTAGGCGGGGAGGGCAACATTCAGTACTTC. It is translated as CASSLGGEGNIQYF. The chain joins TRBV28 to TRBJ2-4; 7 bases map to TRBD2. The CDR3 runs to 14 residues. Losses at the gene ends were 2 bases for V and 7 bases for J; bases not matched to a gene: 5. CDR1 is MDHEN, CDR2 SYDVKM, per germline.